What follows are 5 T cell receptor beta chains derived from one specimen sequenced in a study of T-cell reconstitution after alpha-beta-depleted transplantation in children. Unique molecular identifiers were used to barcode this TCRbeta library. Each CDR3 protein is one row after TCRdb ran MiXCR on the PCR reads. The sample consists of some 500,000 distinct CDR3 sequences, around a third of them appearing once. Sequencing used PBMCs from the stem cell graft donor, obtained from the stem cell graft. The receptors stem from a human donor who donated a stem cell graft to a child with aplastic anemia.

CDR3 protein: CASSYSLGEPYGYTF. The CDR3 DNA reads TGTGCCAGCAGTTACTCGCTCGGAGAACCCTATGGCTACACCTTC. The chain employs TRBV6-5 and TRBJ1-2; D call uncertain. The CDR3 loop spans 15 amino acids. Trimming took 0 bases from V and 4 from J, leaving 12 bases between them. The germline V gene has CDR1 MNHEY and CDR2 SVGAGI.

The rearrangement joins TRBV7-9 to TRBJ2-5, with D uncertain. Germline V gene lookup returns CDR1 SEHNR and CDR2 FQNEAQ (reference sequence). V was shortened by 2 bases and J by 4 bases, with 11 bases between the two germline ends. The CDR3 length is 14 residues. The CDR3 loop is CASSLTGIPETQYF. In DNA, the CDR3 is TGTGCCAGCAGCTTAACTGGCATTCCAGAGACCCAGTACTTC.

This clonotype came up a few times. The chain has TRBV5-1 and TRBJ1-2; TRBD1 agrees at 7 bases. There are 12 residues in the CDR3. With V trimmed by 3 bases and J by 5 bases, 1 base remained unmatched. Germline CDR1 SGHRS, CDR2 YFSETQ. CDR3 amino acids: CASSWDSYGYTF. In DNA form, the CDR3 reads TGCGCCAGCAGCTGGGACAGTTATGGCTACACCTTC. Supplemented by reference TRBV5-1 and TRBJ1-2, the full variable domain reads KAGVTQTPRYLIKTRGQQVTLSCSPISGHRSVSWYQQTPGQGLQFLFEYFSETQRNKGNFPGRFSGRQFSNSRSEMNVSTLELGDSALYLCASSWDSYGYTFGSGTRLTVV.

In its sample, this clonotype was seen a few times. This chain uses TRBV4-1 with TRBJ2-5; a weak D match, TRBD2 (5 bases). Trimming removed 4 bases at V and 2 bases at J, with 11 bases between. This CDR3 contains 14 residues. Germline V gene sequence: CDR1 MGHRA, CDR2 YSYEKL. The CDR3 DNA follows: TGCGCCAGCAGCCTCCCGGACTTTCAAGAGACCCAGTACTTC. Its translation: CASSLPDFQETQYF.

This clonotype was detected only a few times. This chain links TRBV6-1 with TRBJ2-4; 7 nucleotides agree with TRBD2. Germline lookup yields CDR1 MNHNS and CDR2 SASEGT. The CDR3 is 15 residues long. V shed 4 bases, J shed 3 bases, and the junction held 6 bases outside the gene matches. CDR3 in amino acids: CASSGEGRDKNIQYF. The CDR3 DNA reads as TGTGCCAGCAGTGGGGAGGGCCGGGACAAAAACATTCAGTACTTC.